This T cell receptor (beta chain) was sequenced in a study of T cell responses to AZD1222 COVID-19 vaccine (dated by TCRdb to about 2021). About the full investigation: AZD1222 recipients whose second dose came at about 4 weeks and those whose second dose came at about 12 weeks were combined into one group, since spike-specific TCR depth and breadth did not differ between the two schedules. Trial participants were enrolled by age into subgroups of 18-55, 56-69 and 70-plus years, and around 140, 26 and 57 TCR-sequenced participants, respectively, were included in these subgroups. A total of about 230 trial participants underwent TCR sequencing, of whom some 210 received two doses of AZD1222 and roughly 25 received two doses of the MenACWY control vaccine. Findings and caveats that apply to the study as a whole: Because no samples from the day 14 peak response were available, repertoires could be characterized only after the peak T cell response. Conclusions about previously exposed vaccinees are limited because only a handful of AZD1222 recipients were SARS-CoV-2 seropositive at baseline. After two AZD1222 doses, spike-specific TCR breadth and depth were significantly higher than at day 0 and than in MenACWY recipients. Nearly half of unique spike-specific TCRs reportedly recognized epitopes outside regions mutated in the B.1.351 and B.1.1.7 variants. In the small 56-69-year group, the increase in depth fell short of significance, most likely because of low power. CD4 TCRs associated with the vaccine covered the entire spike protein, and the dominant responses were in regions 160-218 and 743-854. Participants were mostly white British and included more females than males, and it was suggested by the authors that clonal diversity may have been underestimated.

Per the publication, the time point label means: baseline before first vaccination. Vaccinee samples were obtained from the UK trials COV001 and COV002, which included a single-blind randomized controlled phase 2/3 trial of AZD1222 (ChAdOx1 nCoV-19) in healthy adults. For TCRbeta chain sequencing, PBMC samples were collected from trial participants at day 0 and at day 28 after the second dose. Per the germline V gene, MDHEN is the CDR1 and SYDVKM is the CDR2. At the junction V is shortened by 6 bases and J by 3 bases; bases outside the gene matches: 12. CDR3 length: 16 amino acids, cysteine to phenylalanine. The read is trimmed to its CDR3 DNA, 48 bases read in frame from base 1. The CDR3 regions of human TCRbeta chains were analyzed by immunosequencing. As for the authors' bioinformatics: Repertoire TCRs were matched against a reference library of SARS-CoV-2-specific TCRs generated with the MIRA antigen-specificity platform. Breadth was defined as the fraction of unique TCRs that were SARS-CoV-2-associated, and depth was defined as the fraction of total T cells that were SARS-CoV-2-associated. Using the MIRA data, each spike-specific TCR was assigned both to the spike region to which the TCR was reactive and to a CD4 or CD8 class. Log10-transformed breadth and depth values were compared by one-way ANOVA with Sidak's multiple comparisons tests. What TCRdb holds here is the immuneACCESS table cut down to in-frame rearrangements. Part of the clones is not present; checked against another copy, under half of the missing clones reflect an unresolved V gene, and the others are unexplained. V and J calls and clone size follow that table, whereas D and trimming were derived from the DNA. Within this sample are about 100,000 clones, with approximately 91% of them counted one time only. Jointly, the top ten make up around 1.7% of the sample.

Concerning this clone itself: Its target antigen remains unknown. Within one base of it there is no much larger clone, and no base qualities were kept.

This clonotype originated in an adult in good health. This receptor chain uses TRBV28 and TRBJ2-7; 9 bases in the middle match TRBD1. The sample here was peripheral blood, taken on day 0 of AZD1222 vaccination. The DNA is TGTGCCAGCAGAGCCCCCGTGGGACAGGGAGTCTACGAGCAGTACTTC. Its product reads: CASRAPVGQGVYEQYF.